Included here is one TCR beta chain sequence, with context. It has no known antigen specificity. No quality values exist for individual bases; no much larger clone is one base distant. Genomic DNA was used as template for profiling of TCR beta VDJ combinations and CDR3 sequences. An Illumina HiSeq 2000 was used for TCR repertoire sequencing. On the study's bioinformatics: Repertoires were assessed using TRBV/TRBJ rearrangement plots, CDR3 size and DJ length profiles, and Simpson's diversity index. The most abundant DNA sequence in the deep sequencing data was defined as the immunodominant clone. CDR3 amino acid sequences were screened for sharing across subjects and were compared with published repertoires and the VDJdb database. TCRdb cleaned the public reads at Q25 with fastp, built clones with MiXCR and kept in-frame beta chains. Rows merge per CDR3 protein into single entries with the most common DNA and genes. TCRdb, not the authors, supplied the V and J calls. This sample has under 200,000 distinct CDR3 sequences in its table, and around 45% of those were observed once. 0.8% to 1.1% of the sample is held by the ten biggest clonotypes.

This sample is drawn from a study of CD8+CD57+ T cells in acquired aplastic anemia (dated by TCRdb to the late 2010s). Concerning the study at large: DNA extracted from sorted CD4+ and CD8+ cells had a mean of approximately 3.5 ug, with a range of roughly 0.19 to 27.4 ug. An average of roughly 9.8 million reads for CD4+ cells and approximately 11 million reads for CD8+ cells was obtained from healthy donor samples. What the authors observed across the whole study: Around 28 CD8+ CDR3 sequences were found to be shared between patients and controls, but these sequences appeared to be highly expressed in patients and within the immunodominant clones of the patients. No significant difference in CD8+ Simpson's diversity was found between patients and healthy controls (P=0.060).

The CDR3 measures 15 amino acids from cysteine to phenylalanine. The retained sequence is limited to the CDR3, 45 bases, with the frame set at the first base. V is cut back by 5 bases and J by 5 bases, with 11 bases in the junction unmatched. As encoded in the germline V gene, CDR1 is MDHEN while CDR2 is SYDVKM. TCR repertoires of sorted CD4+ and CD8+ blood T cells from severe aplastic anemia patients and healthy subjects were deep-sequenced in the study. Ficoll-Paque density gradient centrifugation was used to isolate peripheral blood mononuclear cells. Before DNA extraction, CD4+ and CD8+ T cells were sorted with FACS or magnetic beads.

Recombination joined TRBV28 with TRBJ1-2, with 7 central nucleotides matching TRBD1. The sequencing sample was made of sorted CD4+, CD8+, or CD8+CD57+ T cells (not recorded which) from PBMCs. This receptor was obtained from a human donor in good health. The CDR3 here reads CASSPRVGGVYGYTF. The DNA sequence reads TGTGCCAGCAGTCCGAGGGTAGGGGGCGTTTATGGCTACACCTTC.